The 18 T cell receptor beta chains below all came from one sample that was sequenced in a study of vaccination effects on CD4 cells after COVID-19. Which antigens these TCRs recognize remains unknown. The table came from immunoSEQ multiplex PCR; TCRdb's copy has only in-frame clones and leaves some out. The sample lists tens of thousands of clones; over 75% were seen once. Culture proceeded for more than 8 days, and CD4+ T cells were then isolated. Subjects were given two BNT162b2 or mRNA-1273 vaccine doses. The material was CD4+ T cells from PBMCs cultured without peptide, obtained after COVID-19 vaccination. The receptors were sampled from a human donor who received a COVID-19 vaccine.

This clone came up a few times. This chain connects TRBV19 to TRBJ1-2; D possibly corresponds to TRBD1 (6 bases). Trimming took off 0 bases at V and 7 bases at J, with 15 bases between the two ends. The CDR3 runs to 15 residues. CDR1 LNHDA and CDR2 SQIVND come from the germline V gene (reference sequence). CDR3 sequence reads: CASSIEGGGPGGYTF. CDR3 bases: TGTGCCAGTAGTATAGAAGGCGGGGGCCCGGGTGGCTACACCTTC. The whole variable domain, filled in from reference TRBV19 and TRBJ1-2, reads DGGITQSPKYLFRKEGQNVTLSCEQNLNHDAMYWYRQDPGQGLRLIYYSQIVNDFQKGDIAEGYSVSREKKESFPLTVTSAQKNPTAFYLCASSIEGGGPGGYTFGSGTRLTVV.

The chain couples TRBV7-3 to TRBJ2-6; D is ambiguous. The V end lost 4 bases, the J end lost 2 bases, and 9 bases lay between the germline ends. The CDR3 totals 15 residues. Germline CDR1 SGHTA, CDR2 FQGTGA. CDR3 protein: CASSYTAPGANVLTF. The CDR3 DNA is TGTGCCAGCAGCTACACAGCTCCTGGGGCCAACGTCCTGACTTTC.

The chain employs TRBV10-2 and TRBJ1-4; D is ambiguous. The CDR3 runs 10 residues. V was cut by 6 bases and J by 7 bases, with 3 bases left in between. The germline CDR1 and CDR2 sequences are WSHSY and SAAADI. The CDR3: CASRFEKLFF. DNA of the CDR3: TGCGCCAGCAGGTTTGAAAAACTGTTTTTT.

CDR3 DNA: TGTGCCAGTAGAGACAGGGGTACTAGCACAGATACGCAGTATTTT. Residues: CASRDRGTSTDTQYF. The gene calls are TRBV19 and TRBJ2-3; 8 bases match TRBD1. The CDR3 spans 15 residues. V lost 6 bases, J lost 0 bases, and 5 bases stayed unmatched. Looked up from germline, CDR1 is LNHDA and CDR2 is SQIVND (reference sequence).

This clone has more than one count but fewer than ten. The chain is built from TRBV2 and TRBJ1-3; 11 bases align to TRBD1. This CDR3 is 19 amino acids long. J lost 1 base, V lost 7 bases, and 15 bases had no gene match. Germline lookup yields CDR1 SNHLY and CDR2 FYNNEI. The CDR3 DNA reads TGTGCCAGCACATGGAGACGGGACAGGGGGGCCATTTCTGGAAACACCATATATTTT. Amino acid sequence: CASTWRRDRGAISGNTIYF.

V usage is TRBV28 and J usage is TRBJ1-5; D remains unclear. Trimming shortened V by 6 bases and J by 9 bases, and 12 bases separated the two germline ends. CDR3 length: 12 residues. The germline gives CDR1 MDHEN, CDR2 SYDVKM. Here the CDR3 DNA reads TGTGCCAGCAGCCTTCTGCGGGGGCCCCAGCATTTT. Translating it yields CASSLLRGPQHF.

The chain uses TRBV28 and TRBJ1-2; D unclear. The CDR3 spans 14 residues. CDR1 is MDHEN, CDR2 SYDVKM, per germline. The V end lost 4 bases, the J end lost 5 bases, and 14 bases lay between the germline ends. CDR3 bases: TGTGCCAGCAGTTCCCTCGAGGTTTCTTATGGCTACACCTTC. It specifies CASSSLEVSYGYTF.

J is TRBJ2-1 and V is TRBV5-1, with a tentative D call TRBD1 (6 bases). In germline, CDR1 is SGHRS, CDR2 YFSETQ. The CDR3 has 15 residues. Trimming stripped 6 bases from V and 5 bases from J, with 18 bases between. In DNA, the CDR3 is TGCGCCAGCAAAGATCGGGACAACATCAACAATGAGCAGTTCTTC. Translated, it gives CASKDRDNINNEQFF.

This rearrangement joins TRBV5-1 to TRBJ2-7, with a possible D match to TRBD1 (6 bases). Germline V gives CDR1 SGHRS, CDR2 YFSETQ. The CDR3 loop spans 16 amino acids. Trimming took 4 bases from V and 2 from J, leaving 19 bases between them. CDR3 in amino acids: CASSVRFRGTAYEQYV. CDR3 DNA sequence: TGCGCCAGCAGCGTCCGATTCAGGGGTACCGCCTACGAGCAGTACGTC.

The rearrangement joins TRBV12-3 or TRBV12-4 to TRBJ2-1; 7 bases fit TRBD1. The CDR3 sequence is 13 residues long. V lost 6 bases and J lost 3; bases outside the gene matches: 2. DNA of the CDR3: TGTGCCAGCAGGTGGGACAGCTACAATGAGCAGTTCTTC. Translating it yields CASRWDSYNEQFF.

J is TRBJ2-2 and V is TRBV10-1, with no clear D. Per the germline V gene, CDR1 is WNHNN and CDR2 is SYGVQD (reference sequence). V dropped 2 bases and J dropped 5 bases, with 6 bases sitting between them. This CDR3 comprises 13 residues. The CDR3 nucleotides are TGCGCCAGCAGTGAGCGGCTAACCGGGGAGCTGTTTTTT. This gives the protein CASSERLTGELFF.

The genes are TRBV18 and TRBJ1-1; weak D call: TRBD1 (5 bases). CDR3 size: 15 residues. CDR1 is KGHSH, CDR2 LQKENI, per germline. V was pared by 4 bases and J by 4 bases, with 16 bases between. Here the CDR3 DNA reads TGTGCCAGCTCACTTACCGCGACGGGGGGCACTGAAGCTTTCTTT. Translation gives CASSLTATGGTEAFF.

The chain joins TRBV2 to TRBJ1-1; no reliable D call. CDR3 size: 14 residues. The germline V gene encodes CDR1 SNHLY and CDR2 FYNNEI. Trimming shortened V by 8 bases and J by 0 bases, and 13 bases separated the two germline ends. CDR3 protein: CASFLGGLNTEAFF. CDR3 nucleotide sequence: TGTGCCAGCTTCCTAGGCGGACTGAACACTGAAGCTTTCTTT.

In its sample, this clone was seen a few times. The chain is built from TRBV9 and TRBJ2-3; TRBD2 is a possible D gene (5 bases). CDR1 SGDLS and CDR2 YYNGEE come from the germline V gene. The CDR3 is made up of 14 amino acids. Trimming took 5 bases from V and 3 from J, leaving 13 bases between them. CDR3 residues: CASSRLDLTDTQYF. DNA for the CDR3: TGTGCCAGCAGTCGACTGGACTTAACAGATACGCAGTATTTT.

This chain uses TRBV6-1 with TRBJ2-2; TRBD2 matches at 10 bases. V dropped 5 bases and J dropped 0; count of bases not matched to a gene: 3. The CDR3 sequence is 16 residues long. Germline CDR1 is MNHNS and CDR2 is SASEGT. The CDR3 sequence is CASSKGLAANTGELFF. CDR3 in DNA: TGTGCCAGCAGTAAAGGACTAGCGGCGAACACCGGGGAGCTGTTTTTT.

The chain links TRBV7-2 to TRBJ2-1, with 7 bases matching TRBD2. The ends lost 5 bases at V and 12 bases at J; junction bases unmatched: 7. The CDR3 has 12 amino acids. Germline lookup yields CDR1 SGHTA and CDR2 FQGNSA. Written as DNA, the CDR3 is TGTGCCAGCAGCCAGAGAGGGACTACGCAGTTCTTC. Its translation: CASSQRGTTQFF.

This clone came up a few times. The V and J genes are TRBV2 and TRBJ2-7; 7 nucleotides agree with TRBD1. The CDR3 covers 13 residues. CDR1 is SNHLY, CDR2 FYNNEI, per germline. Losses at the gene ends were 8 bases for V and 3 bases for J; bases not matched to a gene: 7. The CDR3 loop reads CASRWDSVYEQYV. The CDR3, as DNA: TGTGCCAGCCGGTGGGACAGTGTCTACGAGCAGTACGTC.

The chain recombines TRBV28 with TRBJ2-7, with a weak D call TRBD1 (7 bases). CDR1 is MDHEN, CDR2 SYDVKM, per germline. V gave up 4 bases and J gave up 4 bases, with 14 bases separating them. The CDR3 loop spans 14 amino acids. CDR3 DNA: TGTGCCAGCAGTTCGTCAGGGGGGCCTTACGAGCAGTACGTC. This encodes CASSSSGGPYEQYV.